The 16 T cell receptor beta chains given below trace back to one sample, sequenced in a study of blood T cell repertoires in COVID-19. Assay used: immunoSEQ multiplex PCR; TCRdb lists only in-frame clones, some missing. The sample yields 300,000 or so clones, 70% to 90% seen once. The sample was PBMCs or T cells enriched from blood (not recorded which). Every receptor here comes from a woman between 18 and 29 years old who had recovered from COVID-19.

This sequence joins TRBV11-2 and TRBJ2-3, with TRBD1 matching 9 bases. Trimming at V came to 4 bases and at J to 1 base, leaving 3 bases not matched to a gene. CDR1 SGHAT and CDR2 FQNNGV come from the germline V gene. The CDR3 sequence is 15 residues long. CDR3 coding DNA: TGTGCCAGCAGCTCAGGACAGGGGCGCACAGATACGCAGTATTTT. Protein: CASSSGQGRTDTQYF.

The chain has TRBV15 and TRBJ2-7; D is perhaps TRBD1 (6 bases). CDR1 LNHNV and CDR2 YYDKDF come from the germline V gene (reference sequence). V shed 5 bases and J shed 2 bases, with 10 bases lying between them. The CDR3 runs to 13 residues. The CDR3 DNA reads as TGTGCCACCAGCCCGGGGACAACCTACGAGCAGTACTTC. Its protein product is CATSPGTTYEQYF.

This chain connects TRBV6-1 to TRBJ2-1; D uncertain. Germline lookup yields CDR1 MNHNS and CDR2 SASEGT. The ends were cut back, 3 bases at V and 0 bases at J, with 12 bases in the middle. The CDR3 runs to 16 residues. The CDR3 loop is CASSDFVTHSYNEQFF. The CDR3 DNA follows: TGTGCCAGCAGTGATTTCGTGACACACTCCTACAATGAGCAGTTCTTC.

CDR3 sequence: CASRRVGGANEQFF. CDR3 in DNA: TGTGCCAGTAGGAGGGTCGGGGGGGCGAATGAGCAGTTCTTC. The chain employs TRBV19 and TRBJ2-1, with TRBD2 matching over 8 bases. The germline gives CDR1 LNHDA, CDR2 SQIVND (reference sequence). There are 14 residues in the CDR3. V gave up 6 bases and J gave up 7 bases; unmatched junction bases: 8.

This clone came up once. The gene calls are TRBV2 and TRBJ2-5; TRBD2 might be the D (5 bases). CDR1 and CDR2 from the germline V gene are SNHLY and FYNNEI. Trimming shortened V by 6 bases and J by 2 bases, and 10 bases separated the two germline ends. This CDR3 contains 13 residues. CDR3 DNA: TGTGCCAGCAGGGGAGAAGAACAAGAGACCCAGTACTTC. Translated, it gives CASRGEEQETQYF. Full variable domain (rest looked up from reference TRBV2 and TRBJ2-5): EPEVTQTPSHQVTQMGQEVILRCVPISNHLYFYWYRQILGQKVEFLVSFYNNEISEKSEIFDDQFSVERPDGSNFTLKIRSTKLEDSAMYFCASRGEEQETQYFGPGTRLLVL.

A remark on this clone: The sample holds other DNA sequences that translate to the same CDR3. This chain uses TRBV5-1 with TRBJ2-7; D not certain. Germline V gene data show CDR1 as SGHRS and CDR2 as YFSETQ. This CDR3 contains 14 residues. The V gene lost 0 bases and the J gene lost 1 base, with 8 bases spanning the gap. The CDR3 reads CASSLDRFSYEQYF. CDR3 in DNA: TGCGCCAGCAGCTTGGACAGATTTTCCTACGAGCAGTACTTC.

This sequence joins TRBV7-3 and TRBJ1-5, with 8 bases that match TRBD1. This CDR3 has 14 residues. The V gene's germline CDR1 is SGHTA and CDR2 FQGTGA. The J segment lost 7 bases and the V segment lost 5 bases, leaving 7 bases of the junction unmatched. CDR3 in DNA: TGTGCCAGCAGCATTGGACAGGGAACCCAGCCCCAGCATTTT. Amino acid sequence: CASSIGQGTQPQHF.

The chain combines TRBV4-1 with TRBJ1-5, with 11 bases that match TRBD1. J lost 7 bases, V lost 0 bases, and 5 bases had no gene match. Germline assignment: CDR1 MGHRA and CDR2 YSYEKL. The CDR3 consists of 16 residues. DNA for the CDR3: TGCGCCAGCAGCCAAGAAGGGACAGGGGGTTTGCAGCCCCAGCATTTT. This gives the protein CASSQEGTGGLQPQHF.

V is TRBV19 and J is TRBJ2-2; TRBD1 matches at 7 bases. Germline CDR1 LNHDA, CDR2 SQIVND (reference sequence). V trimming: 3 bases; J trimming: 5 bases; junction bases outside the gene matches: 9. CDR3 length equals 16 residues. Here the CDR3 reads CASSMGQGVFTGELFF. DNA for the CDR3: TGTGCCAGTAGTATGGGGCAGGGGGTTTTTACCGGGGAGCTGTTTTTT.

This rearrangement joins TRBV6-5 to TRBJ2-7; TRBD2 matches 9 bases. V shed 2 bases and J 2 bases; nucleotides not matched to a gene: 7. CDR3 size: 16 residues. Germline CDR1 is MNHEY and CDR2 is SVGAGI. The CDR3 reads CASSYTSGRIPYEQYF. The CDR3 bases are TGTGCCAGCAGTTACACAAGCGGGAGGATACCCTACGAGCAGTACTTC.

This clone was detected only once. The CDR3 DNA reads as TGTGCCAGCAGCCACCTCGGAGGACTAGAGAACAATGAGCAGTTCTTC. Amino acid sequence: CASSHLGGLENNEQFF. The rearrangement links TRBV14 to TRBJ2-1; 7 bases line up with TRBD2. CDR1 and CDR2 from the germline V gene are SGHDN and FVKESK. CDR3 length equals 16 residues. V was pared by 3 bases and J by 5 bases, with 10 bases of the junction left unmatched.

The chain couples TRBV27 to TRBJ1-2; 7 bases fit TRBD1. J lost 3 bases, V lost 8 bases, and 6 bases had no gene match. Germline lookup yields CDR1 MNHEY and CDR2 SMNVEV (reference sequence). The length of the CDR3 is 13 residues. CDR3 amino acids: CASATGSHYGYTF. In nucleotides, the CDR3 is TGTGCCAGCGCGACAGGGTCTCACTATGGCTACACCTTC.

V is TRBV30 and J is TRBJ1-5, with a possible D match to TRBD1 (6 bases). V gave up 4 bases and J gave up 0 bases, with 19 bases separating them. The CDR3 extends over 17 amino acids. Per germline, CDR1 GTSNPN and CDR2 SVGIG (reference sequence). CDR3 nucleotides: TGTGCCTGGACTCCCCATGGACAGTTTTTTAGCAATCAGCCCCAGCATTTT. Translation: CAWTPHGQFFSNQPQHF.

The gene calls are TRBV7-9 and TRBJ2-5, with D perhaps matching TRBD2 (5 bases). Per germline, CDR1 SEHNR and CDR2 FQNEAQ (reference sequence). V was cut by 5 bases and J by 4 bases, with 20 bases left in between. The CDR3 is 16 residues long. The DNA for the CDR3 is TGTGCCAGCAGCGATCCTGACGGGGATCGCCCAGAGACCCAGTACTTC. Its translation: CASSDPDGDRPETQYF.

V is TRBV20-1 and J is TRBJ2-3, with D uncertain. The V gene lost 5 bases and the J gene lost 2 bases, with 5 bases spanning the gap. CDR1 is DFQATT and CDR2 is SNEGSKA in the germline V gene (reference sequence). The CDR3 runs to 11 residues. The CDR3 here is CSALDTDTQYF. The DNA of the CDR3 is TGCAGTGCTTTAGACACAGATACGCAGTATTTT.

The CDR3 DNA follows: TGTGCCAGCAGCCAAGTGGGCGCGTGGTACACTGAAGCTTTCTTT. This translates into CASSQVGAWYTEAFF. The rearrangement links TRBV3-1 (or the pseudogene TRBV3-2) to TRBJ1-1; D call uncertain. The CDR3 length is 15 residues. Germline CDR1 is LGHDT and CDR2 is YNNKEL (reference sequence). Trimming took off 1 base at V and 3 bases at J, with 12 bases between the two ends.